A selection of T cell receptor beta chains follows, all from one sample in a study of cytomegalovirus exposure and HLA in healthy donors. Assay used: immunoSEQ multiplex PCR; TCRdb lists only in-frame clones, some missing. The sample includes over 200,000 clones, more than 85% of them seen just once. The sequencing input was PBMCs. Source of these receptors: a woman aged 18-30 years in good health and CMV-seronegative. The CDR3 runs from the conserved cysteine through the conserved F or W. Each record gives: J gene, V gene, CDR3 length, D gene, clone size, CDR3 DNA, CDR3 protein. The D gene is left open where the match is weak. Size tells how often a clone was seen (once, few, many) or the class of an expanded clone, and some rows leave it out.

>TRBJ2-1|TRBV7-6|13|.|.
TGTGCCAGCAGCTTAGGACTCCACAATGAGCAGTTCTTC
CASSLGLHNEQFF
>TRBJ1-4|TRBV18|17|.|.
TGTGCCAGCTCACCGGTGGCAGGGGTCAGAACTAATGAAAAACTGTTTTTT
CASSPVAGVRTNEKLFF
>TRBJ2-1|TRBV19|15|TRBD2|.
TGTGCCAGTAGTCGTCTAGCGGGAGCCTACAATGAGCAGTTCTTC
CASSRLAGAYNEQFF
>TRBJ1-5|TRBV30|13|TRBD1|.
TGTGCCTGGACCGGACAGGGTAATCAGCCCCAGCATTTT
CAWTGQGNQPQHF
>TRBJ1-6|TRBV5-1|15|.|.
TGCGCCAGCAGCTTGTCTCGGTCCGCTAATTCACCCCTCCACTTT
CASSLSRSANSPLHF
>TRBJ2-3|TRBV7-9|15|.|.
TGTGCCAGCCCTTGGACAGAAGGCCCCCCAGATACGCAGTATTTT
CASPWTEGPPDTQYF
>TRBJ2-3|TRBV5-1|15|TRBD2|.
TGCGCCAGCAGCCTTAGCGGGGGAGCCACAGATACGCAGTATTTT
CASSLSGGATDTQYF
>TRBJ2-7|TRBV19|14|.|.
TGTGCCAGTAGTACCGGACTTGGGGCGGGAGAGCAGTACTTC
CASSTGLGAGEQYF
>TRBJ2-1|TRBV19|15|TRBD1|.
TGTGCCAGTAGCAGACAGGGAACAATTAGCAATGAGCAGTTCTTC
CASSRQGTISNEQFF
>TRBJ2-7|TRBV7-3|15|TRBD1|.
TGTGCCAGCAGCACGGGACAGGGGCCGCTTGACGAGCAGTACTTC
CASSTGQGPLDEQYF
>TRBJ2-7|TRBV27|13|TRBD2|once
TGTGCCAGCAGTGCAGGACTAGCTTACGAGCAGTACTTC
CASSAGLAYEQYF
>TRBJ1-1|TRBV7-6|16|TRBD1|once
TGTGCCAGCAGCTCACTCCAGGGGGGCGGGAACACTGAAGCTTTCTTT
CASSSLQGGGNTEAFF
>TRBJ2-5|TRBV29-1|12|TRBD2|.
TGCAGCGTTGGGGGGGGATGGGAGACCCAGTACTTC
CSVGGGWETQYF
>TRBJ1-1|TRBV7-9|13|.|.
TGTGCCAGCAGCTTCCCAGGGGAAACTGAAGCTTTCTTT
CASSFPGETEAFF
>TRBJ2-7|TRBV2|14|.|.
TGTGCCAGCTACTCCAGGGATCTTTTGGACGAGCAGTACTTC
CASYSRDLLDEQYF
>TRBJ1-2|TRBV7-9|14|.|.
TGTGCCAGCAGCATGCCCGGGGGGGGCTATGGCTACACCTTC
CASSMPGGGYGYTF
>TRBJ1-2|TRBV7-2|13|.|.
TGTGCCAGCAGCTCTCCGACAGTCTATGGCTACACCTTC
CASSSPTVYGYTF
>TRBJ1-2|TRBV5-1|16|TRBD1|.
TGCGCCAGCAGCTTGGGAATTCGGGACAGGGGGCCGGGCTGCACCTTC
CASSLGIRDRGPGCTF
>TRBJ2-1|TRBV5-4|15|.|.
TGTGCCAGCAGCCGCGAGCTGTCGGGATCCAATGAGCAGTTCTTC
CASSRELSGSNEQFF
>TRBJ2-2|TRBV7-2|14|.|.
TGTGCCAGCAGCTTAGTCGGGAACACCGGGGAGCTGTTTTTT
CASSLVGNTGELFF
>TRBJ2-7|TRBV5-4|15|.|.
TGTGCCAGCAGCCCTCGGGAATTAGACCTCTACGAGCAGTACTTC
CASSPRELDLYEQYF
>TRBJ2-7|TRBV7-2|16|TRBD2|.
TGTGCCAGCAGCTTAGGAGCTAGCGGGGAATCTTACGAGCAGTACTTC
CASSLGASGESYEQYF
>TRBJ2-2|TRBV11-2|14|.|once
TGTGCCAGCAGCTTCTGGGGGGACACCGGGGAGCTGTTTTTT
CASSFWGDTGELFF
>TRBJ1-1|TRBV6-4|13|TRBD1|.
TGTGCCAGCAGTGTGGGGACAGGGACTGAAGCTTTCTTT
CASSVGTGTEAFF
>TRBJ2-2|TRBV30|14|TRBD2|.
TGTGCCTGGAGGGGGACTACAACCACCGGGGAGCTGTTTTTT
CAWRGTTTTGELFF
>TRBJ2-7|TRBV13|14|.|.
TGTGCCAGCAGCCATGACGGAGGAAACCTCGAGCAGTACTTC
CASSHDGGNLEQYF